A single T cell receptor (beta chain) is shown here with its context. Its target is unknown. The data originate from a study of shared clonotypes between healthy human individuals. Study-level information: A donor's plate count was three for CD4 naive and three for CD4 memory; CD8 naive had two and CD8 memory one. Study outcomes and limitations: Apart from blood, nothing was sampled; tissue repertoires likely differ.

This table comes from immunoSEQ multiplex PCR, and its TCRdb copy is limited to in-frame clones, with some not included. The data hold under 550,000 clones, with 90% to 96% observed a single time. The CDR3 sequence is 11 residues long. Trimming cost V 10 bases and J 4 bases, with 10 bases left between them. Germline V lookup: CDR1 SNHLY, CDR2 FYNNEI. This clonotype was sampled from a woman aged 30 to 39 in good health. Sequencing used naive CD4+ T cells sorted from blood. Subset indicated: CD45RA+ positively selected. The gene calls are TRBV2 and TRBJ1-1; the D gene is possibly TRBD1 (5 bases). The CDR3 DNA reads as TGTGCCACCCGGGACTTCACTGAAGCTTTCTTT. Amino acid sequence: CATRDFTEAFF.